This T cell receptor beta chain appears in the sequencing data of a study of T cells in Graves' hyperthyroidism and ophthalmopathy (dated by TCRdb to the late 2010s). Notes on the research overall: Peripheral blood was sampled at the time of initial diagnosis, prior to any treatment. To identify distinguishing TCR V-J signatures, a discovery cohort of 90 to 100 patients was used, comprising some 45 with Graves' ophthalmopathy and around 60 with stable Graves' hyperthyroidism. Prospective prediction of ophthalmopathy was tested in an independent validation cohort of fewer than 20 hyperthyroidism patients and 15 to 17 patients who later progressed to ophthalmopathy. The 100 discovery patients were randomly split 7:3 into training and test sets. In about 6 Graves' hyperthyroidism patients, the study also compared T-cell repertoires from thyroid tissue with T-cell repertoires from blood. Once sampling was done, hyperthyroidism patients were given methimazole at a starting dose of 30 mg daily, whereas ophthalmopathy patients were given high-dose intravenous methylprednisolone. The paper describes TCR Vbeta CDR3 sequencing of 135 peripheral blood samples, made up of 43 ophthalmopathy patients, 70 to 75 hyperthyroidism patients and 17 progressor patients. The full study reports these points: Most expanded thyroid clonotypes (frequency above 0.001) were also found in blood, which suggests that blood repertoires may mirror thyroid immune responses. During validation, the model predicted progression to ophthalmopathy a median of approximately 6.5 months ahead of onset, with around 71% sensitivity and 72.22% specificity. No statistical method was used to set the sample size in advance, and investigators knew the group allocation. In cross-validation, a model built on a 13 V-J signature told ophthalmopathy apart from stable hyperthyroidism with less than 90% sensitivity and around 84% specificity, and in testing the same model reached 80%/75%.

The TCR beta CDR3 regions were amplified from the RNA transcripts. For the first round of RT-PCR on the TCR CDR3, the HTBI primer set was used together with the Qiagen OneStep RT-PCR kit. Libraries were constructed in a second round of multiplex PCR, after which size selection and purification were carried out. Libraries were sequenced paired-end with 100 bp reads on an Illumina HiSeq2000. In the original analysis: SOAPnuke was used to process the raw data, removing reads that contained adapters or uncalled bases, had a mean Phred below 15, or lacked an exact match to the constant primer or identifier. High-quality paired reads were merged using COPE v1.2.5, and each unique nucleotide sequence was defined as a clonotype. MiTCR v1.1 was used to align the clonotypes against IMGT TRBV, TRBD and TRBJ reference segments. Analysis was restricted to V-J combinations with a frequency above 0.0001, which covered just over 98% of repertoires. A TCS score was defined as the ratio between F50 (clonal expansion) and ExV (chaos), using BLOSUM62-based TCRdist between CDR3 peptides within each V-J. Welch's t-statistics and random forest reduced several hundred V-J features to 10 to 15, which were used in a naive Bayes classifier (R e1071). The similarity between thyroid and blood repertoires was quantified using the Morisita-Horn index. Using fastp trimming at Q25 and MiXCR clonotype assembly, TCRdb reanalyzed the public sequencing data and kept in-frame beta chains. Identical CDR3 proteins give one entry, which carries the most common genes and DNA. TCRdb assigned the V and J calls; the authors' analysis was not used. This sample gives hundreds of thousands of distinct CDR3 sequences in total; 35% to 45% of them show up just once. Roughly 8.3% of the sample rests with the top ten.

Reading the germline V gene gives CDR1 SGHTA and CDR2 FQGNSA. V is cut by 1 base and J by 0 bases, and the space between the germline ends is 9 bases. From the cysteine through the phenylalanine, the CDR3 covers 15 amino acids. The entry retains the CDR3 DNA only, 45 bases that are in frame from base 1. Notes on this clonotype: Its specific antigen is unknown. No much larger clone exists at a distance of one base, and base qualities are not known.

Graves' hyperthyroidism was defined as stable when no progression to ophthalmopathy occurred over 18 months of follow-up. Hyperthyroidism patients were newly diagnosed, with disease duration under 2 months, and aged 18 to 65 years. Exclusion was applied to patients with uncontrolled infections, other autoimmune diseases, pregnancy or lactation. Clinical symptoms, serum thyroxine and TRAb, thyroid ultrasound, and orbital computed tomography formed the basis for the diagnoses. PBMCs were isolated from about 10 ml of fresh peripheral blood by Ficoll-Paque density gradient centrifugation. Trizol reagent was used to extract total RNA, and RNA quality was then checked on an Agilent 2100 Bioanalyzer.

This TCR came from a man between 18 and 35 years old with Graves' hyperthyroidism. The sequence joins TRBV7-2 to TRBJ1-1, with the D gene not confidently named. The sample comprised blood. CDR3 reads: CASSLDTTMNTEAFF. The nucleotide sequence is TGTGCCAGCAGCTTAGATACGACAATGAACACTGAAGCTTTCTTT.